These 32 T cell receptor beta chains originate from one sample sequenced in a study of CDR3 diversity in severe acne. TCRdb used MiXCR to reprocess the PCR reads, holding one entry per CDR3 protein. The repertoire consists of about 98,000 distinct CDR3 sequences, with roughly half occurring once and the leading ten covering 9.5% to 15%. The sequencing sample was made of blood. The receptors were gathered from a male donor with acne.

This clonotype has just one count. The CDR3, as DNA: TGTGCCAGCAGTCCGGGACCGCGCAATCAGCCCCAGCATTTT. Encoded protein: CASSPGPRNQPQHF. The chain combines TRBV9 with TRBJ1-5, with TRBD1 as a possible D gene (5 bases). Germline CDR1 reads SGDLS; CDR2 reads YYNGEE. Deletions cut 5 bases from V and 2 bases from J, with 11 bases between. The length of the CDR3 is 14 residues.

This rearrangement joins TRBV2 to TRBJ2-1; 8 bases match TRBD2. CDR1 is SNHLY and CDR2 is FYNNEI in the germline V gene. Germline trimming cut 9 bases from V and 5 bases from J; bases unmatched to any gene: 6. The CDR3 runs 13 residues. The DNA for the CDR3 is TGTGCCAGTTCAGCGGGAGCAAACAATGAGCAGTTCTTC. Its translation: CASSAGANNEQFF.

A note on this clonotype: The conserved final phenylalanine or tryptophan is absent from the CDR3, which likely points to a read error. The chain combines TRBV20-1 with TRBJ2-1; tentatively, D is TRBD1 or TRBD2 (5 bases each). The V gene lost 5 bases and the J gene lost 1 base, with 12 bases spanning the gap. Germline values: CDR1 DFQATT, CDR2 SNEGSKA (reference sequence). The CDR3 has 14 residues. The CDR3 protein is CSAWGLGSYNEQFR. CDR3 nucleotides: TGCAGTGCTTGGGGGTTGGGGTCCTACAATGAGCAGTTCAGA.

This clonotype was found many times. The chain uses TRBV6-6 and TRBJ2-5; 7 bases match TRBD2. The V gene's germline CDR1 is MNHNY and CDR2 SVGAGI (reference sequence). The CDR3 runs to 15 residues. V shed 0 bases, J shed 5 bases, and the junction held 6 bases outside the gene matches. Written as DNA, the CDR3 is TGTGCCAGCAGTTACTCGACGGGGGGAACGGAGACCCAGTACTTC. Translation gives CASSYSTGGTETQYF.

The chain carries TRBV6-5 and TRBJ2-7, with 10 bases matching TRBD2. Per germline, CDR1 MNHEY and CDR2 SVGAGI. This CDR3 contains 17 residues. V lost 2 bases to trimming and J lost 2 bases; unmatched junction nucleotides: 9. CDR3 in DNA: TGTGCCAGCAGTTACGGGGCTAGCGGGAGCGTCCCCTACGAGCAGTACTTC. The encoded protein is CASSYGASGSVPYEQYF.

Ten or more counts support this clonotype. CDR3 residues: CASSIGTLKETQYF. The DNA for the CDR3 is TGCGCCAGCAGCATCGGGACTCTGAAAGAGACCCAGTACTTC. J is TRBJ2-5 and V is TRBV5-1; D possibly corresponds to TRBD2 (6 bases). With 4 bases removed from V and 3 bases from J, the gap between germline ends came to 13 bases. Germline V gene data show CDR1 as SGHRS and CDR2 as YFSETQ. The CDR3 covers 14 residues. Full variable domain (missing parts from reference TRBV5-1 and TRBJ2-5): KAGVTQTPRYLIKTRGQQVTLSCSPISGHRSVSWYQQTPGQGLQFLFEYFSETQRNKGNFPGRFSGRQFSNSRSEMNVSTLELGDSALYLCASSIGTLKETQYFGPGTRLLVL.

This chain joins TRBV2 and TRBJ2-7, with 10 bases aligning to TRBD1. Per the germline V gene, CDR1 is SNHLY and CDR2 is FYNNEI. The CDR3 loop spans 15 amino acids. The J segment lost 3 bases and the V segment lost 6 bases, leaving 8 bases of the junction unmatched. The CDR3 coding sequence is TGTGCCAGCAGAGGTGGGACAGGGGCTGGCTACGAGCAGTACTTC. It codes for CASRGGTGAGYEQYF.

The chain couples TRBV7-3 to TRBJ2-5; 12 bases are shared with TRBD2. V shed 5 bases and J 2 bases; nucleotides not matched to a gene: 12. The germline gives CDR1 SGHTA, CDR2 FQGTGA. This CDR3 has 18 amino acids. CDR3 residues: CASSHDLAGGPGQETQYF. CDR3 DNA: TGTGCCAGCAGCCATGATCTAGCGGGAGGGCCGGGTCAAGAGACCCAGTACTTC. Supplemented by reference TRBV7-3 and TRBJ2-5, the full variable domain reads GAGVSQTPSNKVTEKGKYVELRCDPISGHTALYWYRQSLGQGPEFLIYFQGTGAADDSGLPNDRFFAVRPEGSVSTLKIQRTERGDSAVYLCASSHDLAGGPGQETQYFGPGTRLLVL.

This clonotype was observed many times. This sequence joins TRBV6-5 and TRBJ2-7, with TRBD1 matching 9 bases. The germline V gene has CDR1 MNHEY and CDR2 SVGAGI. V shed 2 bases, J shed 3 bases, and the junction held 2 bases outside the gene matches. The CDR3 consists of 14 residues. The CDR3 DNA sequence: TGTGCCAGCAGTTACGGGACAGGGTTCTACGAGCAGTACTTC. It codes for CASSYGTGFYEQYF.

In this sample, this clonotype turned up many times. The chain combines TRBV14 with TRBJ2-2; TRBD1 is a possible D gene (5 bases). CDR1 and CDR2 (germline): SGHDN, FVKESK. The CDR3 has 17 residues. V lost 3 bases to trimming and J lost 6 bases, with 20 bases between them. The CDR3 region has the DNA TGTGCCAGCAGCCATGCCGACAGAAGGCATAGTCCCGGGGAGCTGTTTTTT. Encoded protein: CASSHADRRHSPGELFF. Filled out from reference TRBV14 and TRBJ2-2, the complete variable domain reads EAGVTQFPSHSVIEKGQTVTLRCDPISGHDNLYWYRRVMGKEIKFLLHFVKESKQDESGMPNNRFLAERTGGTYSTLKVQPAELEDSGVYFCASSHADRRHSPGELFFGEGSRLTVL.

V is TRBV12-3 or TRBV12-4 and J is TRBJ2-7; D is possibly TRBD1 (6 bases). The length of the CDR3 is 13 residues. Trimming took off 6 bases at V and 10 bases at J, with 19 bases between the two ends. The CDR3 DNA reads as TGTGCCAGCAGACCCGCCCCAGGGGTGAGCCAGTACTTC. Its protein product is CASRPAPGVSQYF.

The chain links TRBV7-9 to TRBJ2-7, with D possibly TRBD1 on 6 matching bases. Between the trimmed V and J ends, which lost 5 bases and 1 base, there was a span of 15 bases. The CDR3 is made up of 15 amino acids. Germline assignment: CDR1 SEHNR and CDR2 FQNEAQ (reference sequence). CDR3 sequence (DNA): TGTGCCAGCAGCCTCGACAGGTACGGATCCTACGAGCAGTACTTC. It translates to CASSLDRYGSYEQYF. Filled out from reference TRBV7-9 and TRBJ2-7, the complete variable domain reads DTGVSQNPRHKITKRGQNVTFRCDPISEHNRLYWYRQTLGQGPEFLTYFQNEAQLEKSRLLSDRFSAERPKGSFSTLEIQRTEQGDSAMYLCASSLDRYGSYEQYFGPGTRLTVT.

The genes are TRBV7-8 and TRBJ2-7, with D possibly called TRBD1 or TRBD2 (5 bases each). The germline V and J ends were trimmed by 4 bases and 3 bases, with 28 bases remaining between them. The CDR3 sequence is 19 residues long. Germline V gene lookup returns CDR1 SGHVS and CDR2 FQNEAQ. The CDR3 reads CASSYDFRAGTEKGYEQYF. CDR3 sequence (DNA): TGTGCCAGCAGCTACGATTTCCGTGCCGGGACGGAAAAAGGCTACGAGCAGTACTTC.

The sample holds one count of this clonotype. The chain joins TRBV12-3 or TRBV12-4 to TRBJ2-1; 10 bases match TRBD2. V shed 5 bases, J shed 6 bases, and the junction held 13 bases outside the gene matches. This CDR3 contains 17 residues. The chain's CDR3 is CASSTISGTSEVNEQFF. CDR3 nucleotides: TGTGCCAGCAGTACGATATCCGGGACTAGCGAGGTCAATGAGCAGTTCTTC.

In regard to this clonotype: The germline gene is not matched at one end of the junction; a read error may be the cause. The chain carries TRBV5-1 and TRBJ1-4; a possible D gene is TRBD1 (5 bases). This CDR3 spans 15 amino acids. Germline CDR1 and CDR2: SGHRS and YFSETQ. CDR3: CASSRSRATNEKLFF. The CDR3 region has the DNA TGCGCCAGCAGCCGCAGCAGGGCAACCAATGAAAAACTGTTTTTT.

This clonotype has more than one count but fewer than ten. V usage is TRBV7-2 and J usage is TRBJ2-5; the match to TRBD2 covers 8 bases. The germline V gene has CDR1 SGHTA and CDR2 FQGNSA. Losses at the gene ends were 0 bases for V and 1 base for J; bases not matched to a gene: 4. CDR3 length: 16 amino acids. CDR3 sequence (DNA): TGTGCCAGCAGCTTAGCGGCGGGAGGACTCCAAGAGACCCAGTACTTC. Its protein is CASSLAAGGLQETQYF. The whole variable domain, remainder taken from reference TRBV7-2 and TRBJ2-5, is GAGVSQSPSNKVTEKGKDVELRCDPISGHTALYWYRQSLGQGLEFLIYFQGNSAPDKSGLPSDRFSAERTGGSVSTLTIQRTQQEDSAVYLCASSLAAGGLQETQYFGPGTRLLVL.

The chain carries TRBV10-3 and TRBJ2-1; TRBD2 aligns across 7 bases. After removal of 6 bases from V and 0 bases from J, the junction contained 8 bases not matched to a gene. This CDR3 is 16 amino acids long. CDR1 and CDR2 (germline): ENHRY, SYGVKD. The CDR3 loop reads CAIRKTSDGSYNEQFF. The CDR3 bases are TGTGCCATCAGAAAAACTAGCGACGGCTCCTACAATGAGCAGTTCTTC.

The rearrangement links TRBV28 to TRBJ1-6; the D gene is possibly TRBD1 (5 bases). Germline V gene data show CDR1 as MDHEN and CDR2 as SYDVKM. The germline V and J ends were trimmed by 6 bases and 0 bases, with 15 bases remaining between them. CDR3 length: 17 amino acids. CDR3 nucleotides: TGTGCCAGCAGCCCCAGGGAAATGAGCTCCTATAATTCACCCCTCCACTTT. Translated: CASSPREMSSYNSPLHF.

The gene calls are TRBV7-2 and TRBJ1-2; 11 nucleotides line up with TRBD1. Germline values: CDR1 SGHTA, CDR2 FQGNSA. V lost 6 bases to trimming and J lost 4 bases; unmatched junction nucleotides: 10. CDR3 length: 16 amino acids. CDR3 residues: CASSLRTGGRAYGYTF. The CDR3 DNA follows: TGTGCCAGCAGTTTAAGGACAGGGGGCAGGGCCTATGGCTACACCTTC.

This clonotype was picked up one time. This chain uses TRBV7-9 with TRBJ2-3, with 12 positions matching TRBD2. Germline V lookup: CDR1 SEHNR, CDR2 FQNEAQ (reference sequence). The V segment lost 4 bases and the J segment 1 base; nucleotides outside the gene matches: 9. This CDR3 region has 18 residues. CDR3 residues: CASSSTSGRGWGTDTQYF. The CDR3 nucleotides read TGTGCCAGCAGCTCGACTAGCGGGAGAGGATGGGGCACAGATACGCAGTATTTT.

The chain employs TRBV25-1 and TRBJ1-4; D is unclear. The V gene lost 6 bases and the J gene lost 1 base, with 9 bases spanning the gap. The CDR3 length is 14 residues. CDR1 and CDR2 from the germline V gene are MGHDK and SYGVNS. CDR3 amino acids: CASSKRGTNEKLFF. As DNA, the CDR3 is TGTGCCAGCAGCAAGAGAGGAACTAATGAAAAACTGTTTTTT.

As DNA, the CDR3 is TGTGCCAGTAGTGCCTTCGTCGGGGCTGAAGCTTTCTTT. Encoded protein: CASSAFVGAEAFF. V usage is TRBV19 and J usage is TRBJ1-1; D is ambiguous. Germline loops: CDR1 LNHDA, CDR2 SQIVND (reference sequence). Between the trimmed V and J ends, which lost 5 bases and 6 bases, there was a span of 13 bases. This CDR3 comprises 13 residues.

V and J are TRBV6-1 and TRBJ1-6; D uncertain. Germline CDR1 and CDR2: MNHNS and SASEGT. V lost 1 base and J lost 18, with 4 bases in between. This CDR3 contains 9 residues. The CDR3 protein is CASSEDGHF. CDR3 sequence (DNA): TGTGCCAGCAGTGAAGACGGCCACTTT.

This clonotype counts as medium-sized. The rearrangement uses TRBV20-1 and TRBJ1-1; D is unresolved. The germline V gene has CDR1 DFQATT and CDR2 SNEGSKA (reference sequence). Trimming removed 0 bases from V and 3 bases from J, with 5 bases in between. CDR3 length: 12 residues. The CDR3 DNA reads TGCAGTGCTAGAGATTTGGACACTGAAGCTTTCTTT. Amino acids: CSARDLDTEAFF.

J is TRBJ2-5 and V is TRBV7-9; D gene unclear. Germline CDR1 reads SEHNR; CDR2 reads FQNEAQ (reference sequence). CDR3 length: 12 residues. V was shortened by 0 bases and J by 11 bases, with 10 bases between the two germline ends. The CDR3 loop reads CASSLAASEQYF. CDR3 sequence (DNA): TGTGCCAGCAGCTTAGCCGCCAGTGAGCAGTACTTC.

The gene calls are TRBV7-2 and TRBJ1-6; a weak D match, TRBD1 (5 bases). Trimming took 6 bases from V and 7 from J, leaving 22 bases between them. The germline V gene encodes CDR1 SGHTA and CDR2 FQGNSA. The CDR3 is 17 amino acids. The CDR3 sequence is CASSHRSPGPPNSPLHF. As DNA, the CDR3 is TGTGCCAGCAGTCACAGAAGTCCGGGACCGCCCAATTCACCCCTCCACTTT.

This clonotype was detected ten times or more. The chain recombines TRBV20-1 with TRBJ2-3, with 10 bases aligning to TRBD2. This CDR3 spans 12 amino acids. Germline loops: CDR1 DFQATT, CDR2 SNEGSKA (reference sequence). J gave up 6 bases and V 6 bases, and 3 bases lay outside the gene matches. The CDR3 DNA is TGCAGTGCAACGGGACTAGCGGATACGCAGTATTTT. Its translation is CSATGLADTQYF.

Notes on this clonotype: One end of the junction fails to match germline, which may point to a read error. The chain couples TRBV20-1 to TRBJ1-6, with TRBD1 matching over 7 bases. Germline V gene lookup returns CDR1 DFQATT and CDR2 SNEGSKA (reference sequence). CDR3 length: 14 residues. CDR3 DNA: TGCAGTGCCGAGGACAGGACCTATAATTCATCCCTCCACTTT. As protein: CSAEDRTYNSSLHF.

This clonotype has more than one count but fewer than ten. The CDR3 DNA is TGTGCCAGCAGCTTTTCTTCAACCTATAATTCACCCCTCCACTTT. It specifies CASSFSSTYNSPLHF. The chain recombines TRBV7-9 with TRBJ1-6; D unclear. The V and J ends lost 3 bases and 2 bases respectively, with 8 bases between them. CDR3 length: 15 amino acids. Germline V gives CDR1 SEHNR, CDR2 FQNEAQ (reference sequence).

The V call is TRBV29-1, the J call TRBJ1-1; D may be TRBD1 (6 bases). V lost 7 bases and J lost 4, with 16 bases in between. The CDR3 covers 13 residues. Germline lookup yields CDR1 SQVTM and CDR2 ANQGSEA. In nucleotides, the CDR3 is TGCAGCGCAAAGGACAGCATTTCCACTGAAGCTTTCTTT. This encodes CSAKDSISTEAFF.

V gene TRBV2 combines with J gene TRBJ2-2; the D gene could be TRBD1 or TRBD2 (5 bases each). The germline V gene encodes CDR1 SNHLY and CDR2 FYNNEI. This CDR3 spans 16 amino acids. V lost 6 bases and J 6 bases, leaving 20 bases between the germline ends. CDR3 protein: CASSSRGEYVAGELFF. The CDR3 DNA reads as TGTGCCAGCAGCTCGCGAGGGGAGTATGTCGCCGGGGAGCTGTTTTTT. Full variable domain (missing parts from reference TRBV2 and TRBJ2-2): EPEVTQTPSHQVTQMGQEVILRCVPISNHLYFYWYRQILGQKVEFLVSFYNNEISEKSEIFDDQFSVERPDGSNFTLKIRSTKLEDSAMYFCASSSRGEYVAGELFFGEGSRLTVL.

This chain joins TRBV7-6 and TRBJ1-2; 8 bases align to TRBD1. J gave up 1 base and V 5 bases, and 9 bases lay outside the gene matches. The germline V gene has CDR1 SGHVS and CDR2 FNYEAQ. The CDR3 contains 16 residues. CDR3 protein: CASSPGTGQSNYGYTF. The CDR3 DNA follows: TGTGCCAGCAGCCCCGGGACAGGACAAAGTAACTATGGCTACACCTTC.